The next 5 T cell receptor beta chains were all read from a single sample in a study of blood T cell repertoires in COVID-19 (dated by TCRdb to about 2020). The library was generated by the immunoSEQ multiplex PCR assay. TCRdb holds this immuneACCESS table with in-frame rearrangements only. Some clones are missing; in checked studies, unresolved V genes explain under half, and the rest has no known cause. Across this sample there are 250,000 or so clones, with 85% to 90% seen only once. The ten largest clones capture less than 3% of the sample. Sample: peripheral blood. These receptor sequences come from a man between 25 and 39 years old with COVID-19, enrolled during active disease.

The CDR3 bases are TGTGCTAGTGGTTTGGGTCCTAAGGCCCTAGAGGGCTCTGGTGAAGCTTTCTTT. Its translation is CASGLGPKALEGSGEAFF. This chain joins TRBV12-5 and TRBJ1-1, with unresolved D. Per the germline V gene, CDR1 is LGHNT and CDR2 is FRNRAP. Trimming stripped 1 base from V and 7 bases from J, with 25 bases between. This CDR3 has 18 amino acids.

This clone was detected a few times. The chain uses TRBV18 and TRBJ2-4; D perhaps matches TRBD1 (5 bases). The CDR3 length is 14 residues. The germline V gene has CDR1 KGHSH and CDR2 LQKENI. With 6 bases removed from V and 8 bases from J, the gap between germline ends came to 17 bases. The chain's CDR3 is CASSTQGSEDIQYF. The CDR3 coding sequence is TGTGCCAGCTCTACCCAGGGATCAGAGGACATTCAGTACTTC.

The chain links TRBV27 to TRBJ2-7, with D maybe TRBD1 (5 bases). CDR3 length: 12 residues. Germline V gives CDR1 MNHEY, CDR2 SMNVEV (reference sequence). V was shortened by 5 bases and J by 1 base, with 6 bases between the two germline ends. The CDR3 sequence: CASSDSSYEQYF. CDR3 DNA sequence: TGTGCCAGCAGTGACAGTTCCTACGAGCAGTACTTC.

The chain combines TRBV19 with TRBJ1-4, with a tentative D call TRBD1 (5 bases). The CDR3 sequence is 16 residues long. V dropped 3 bases and J dropped 7 bases, with 18 bases sitting between them. Germline loops: CDR1 LNHDA, CDR2 SQIVND (reference sequence). CDR3 sequence reads: CASSIILRVRFEKLFF. CDR3 bases: TGTGCCAGTAGTATCATCCTCAGGGTGAGGTTTGAAAAACTGTTTTTT.

The chain joins TRBV29-1 to TRBJ1-1, with D possibly being TRBD1 (5 bases). Trimming cost V 1 base and J 5 bases, with 14 bases left between them. The CDR3 is 14 residues long. CDR1 SQVTM and CDR2 ANQGSEA come from the germline V gene. CDR3 loop: CSVEGGRSVTEAFF. Written as DNA, the CDR3 is TGCAGCGTTGAAGGGGGCCGTAGTGTTACTGAAGCTTTCTTT.